Listed below are T cell receptor beta chains from one sample, sequenced in a study of blood T cells in healthy people across ages. TCRdb analysed the 5' RACE reads with MiXCR anew, one entry per CDR3 protein. The table has 1.5 million to 2 million distinct CDR3 sequences, about two fifths seen once. Sequencing was carried out using blood. All receptors come from a human donor in good health. The CDR3 runs from the conserved cysteine through the conserved F or W. The D gene is left open where the match is weak. Clone size appears in some rows only: once, few, many, or a class for an expanded clone.

j_call clone_size d_call v_call cdr3_nt cdr3_aa
TRBJ2-4 . . TRBV2 TGTGCCAGCACCTTGGACTCTCAAAACATTCAGTACTTC CASTLDSQNIQYF
TRBJ2-5 few TRBD2 TRBV12-3/TRBV12-4 TGTGCCAGCAGATCTAGCGGGGGTACGCGCTATATTGAGACCCAGTACTTC CASRSSGGTRYIETQYF
TRBJ2-3 . . TRBV7-9 TGTGCCAGCAGCTTAGGGGCTCAGCCAGATACGCAGTATTTT CASSLGAQPDTQYF
TRBJ1-6 . . TRBV11-3 TGTGCCAGCAGCTTATCGCCGGAGTCACCCCTCCACTTT CASSLSPESPLHF
TRBJ2-3 few TRBD1 TRBV12-3/TRBV12-4 TGTGCCAGCAGTTCCCCAGGGGGCTCGATGGATACGCAGTATTTT CASSSPGGSMDTQYF
TRBJ2-7 few . TRBV3-1 TGTGCCAGCAGCCAGGAGGGCTCAATCCACGAGCAGTACTTC CASSQEGSIHEQYF
TRBJ2-4 . . TRBV6-2/TRBV6-3 TGTGCCAGCAGTTACGGACTGAAAAACATTCAGTACTTC CASSYGLKNIQYF
TRBJ1-5 . . TRBV2 TGTGCCAGTAGTGACTGGGGAAATAGCAATCAGCCCCAGCATTTT CASSDWGNSNQPQHF
TRBJ2-5 . TRBD1 TRBV7-8 TGTGTCAGCAGCTTAGTGGACAGGCGAGAGACCCAGTACTTC CVSSLVDRRETQYF
TRBJ2-7 few . TRBV20-1 TGCGACCCCTTGGGCGAGCAGTACTTC CDPLGEQYF
TRBJ2-3 . TRBD2 TRBV7-9 TGTGCCAGCAGCTCAGGACTAGTTGAAGATACGCAGTATTTT CASSSGLVEDTQYF
TRBJ2-1 . TRBD1 TRBV10-3 TGTGCCATCCGTGTTGTGACAGGGAAAGGGTACAATGAGCAGTTCTTC CAIRVVTGKGYNEQFF
TRBJ2-1 . . TRBV7-9 TGTGCCAGCAGCTTAGTAGGAGGTTTGCCCTACAATGAGCAGTTCTTC CASSLVGGLPYNEQFF
TRBJ1-5 many . TRBV7-2 TGTGCCAGCAGCTTAGGGTGGAATCAGCCCCAGCATTTT CASSLGWNQPQHF
TRBJ1-2 few . TRBV2 TGTGCCAGCAGCGACACAGGGATCGTTGGCTACACCTTC CASSDTGIVGYTF
TRBJ2-6 few . TRBV6-1 TGTGCCAGCTCCTTTGAAGGTTACTCTGGGGCCAACGTCCTGACTTTC CASSFEGYSGANVLTF
TRBJ2-7 . . TRBV6-6 TGTGCCAGCAGTTACCCGAACCAAAAAGGGCAGTACTTC CASSYPNQKGQYF
TRBJ1-6 few . TRBV7-6 TGTGCCAGCAGCTTAAGGAGGGGCATGAGTTCACCCCTCCACTTT CASSLRRGMSSPLHF
TRBJ2-7 . . TRBV4-3 TGCGCCAGCAGCCAAGACTACGGCAGCTCCTACGAGCAGTACTTC CASSQDYGSSYEQYF
TRBJ2-5 few TRBD1 TRBV27 TGTGCCAGCAGTCTCCGGACAGGACGAGGGGAGACCCAGTACTTC CASSLRTGRGETQYF
TRBJ1-1 . . TRBV7-9 TGTGCCAGCAGCCCTACGGGGCTCACTGAAGCTTTCTTT CASSPTGLTEAFF
TRBJ1-2 . . TRBV2 TGTGCCGGCAAAACGGGGATAGCTAACTATGGCTACACCTTC CAGKTGIANYGYTF
TRBJ2-3 few TRBD2 TRBV7-9 TGTGCCAGCAGCTTAGTATTAAGCGGGGTAACAGATACGCAGTATTTT CASSLVLSGVTDTQYF
TRBJ1-4 . . TRBV5-6 TGTGCCAGCAGCTTCCCGGGGGCTACTAATGAAAAACTGTTTTTT CASSFPGATNEKLFF
TRBJ2-5 . . TRBV2 TGTGCCAGCATGCAGGGAACTTTAGATGAGCAGTACTTC CASMQGTLDEQYF
TRBJ1-2 few . TRBV12-3/TRBV12-4 TGTGCCAGCAGTTTAGCACCTTGGGATGGCTACACCTTC CASSLAPWDGYTF
TRBJ1-5 . . TRBV12-3/TRBV12-4 TGTGCCAGCAGTTCCCCGGTGGGGCCCAATCAGCCCCAGCATTTT CASSSPVGPNQPQHF
TRBJ2-7 many . TRBV20-1 TGCAGTGCTACCCTTCCTCGGGACATCCACGAGCAGTACTTC CSATLPRDIHEQYF
TRBJ2-7 few TRBD1 TRBV7-2 TGTGCCAGCAGCCCCGCGACAGGGGCTTACTCCTCTTACGAGCAGTACTTC CASSPATGAYSSYEQYF
TRBJ1-2 . TRBD1 TRBV5-1 TGCGCCAGCAGCGCACTACAGGGGACGGATGGCTACACCTTC CASSALQGTDGYTF
TRBJ2-3 . TRBD2 TRBV24-1 TGTGCCACCAGTGATCCCGTTTCTAGCGGGGGTTACACAGATACGCAGTATTTT CATSDPVSSGGYTDTQYF
TRBJ2-3 . TRBD2 TRBV6-2/TRBV6-3 TGTGCCAGCAGTTACTCAGGCGGGGGGCCTACTCGCCGCACAGATACGCAGTATTTT CASSYSGGGPTRRTDTQYF
TRBJ1-2 . . TRBV25-1 TGTGCCAGCAGTGAACTGAATGGGGGAGGGTCGCTATTAGAGAACACCTTC CASSELNGGGSLLENTF
TRBJ2-2 . . TRBV5-6 TGTGCCAGCAGTTTACTAGTCCTGGGGGAGCTGTTTTTT CASSLLVLGELFF
TRBJ2-7 few TRBD1 TRBV7-8 TGTGCCAGCAGCTTAGTTTATAGGTTGGGACAGGCGGAGCAGTACTTC CASSLVYRLGQAEQYF